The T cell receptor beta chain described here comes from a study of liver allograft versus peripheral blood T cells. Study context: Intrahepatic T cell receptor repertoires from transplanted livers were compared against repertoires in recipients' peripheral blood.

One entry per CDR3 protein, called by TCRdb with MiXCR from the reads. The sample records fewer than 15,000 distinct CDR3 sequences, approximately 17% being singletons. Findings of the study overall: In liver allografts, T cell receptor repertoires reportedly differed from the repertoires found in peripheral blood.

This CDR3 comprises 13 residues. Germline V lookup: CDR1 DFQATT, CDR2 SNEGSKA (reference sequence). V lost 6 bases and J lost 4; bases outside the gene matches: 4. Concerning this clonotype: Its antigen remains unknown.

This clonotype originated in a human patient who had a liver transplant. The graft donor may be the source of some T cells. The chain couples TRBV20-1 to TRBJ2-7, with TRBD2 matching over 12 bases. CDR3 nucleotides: TGCAGTGCCCGGACTAGCGGGATTTACGAGCAGTACTTC. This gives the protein CSARTSGIYEQYF.